The T cell receptor (beta chain) described here comes from a study of cytomegalovirus exposure and HLA in healthy donors. Across the study: It was reported in a later analysis that the 100 to 150 validation repertoires used the same platform as the roughly 700 first-cohort repertoires.

CDR3 length: 14 amino acids. V was shortened by 3 bases and J by 2 bases, with 11 bases between the two germline ends. CDR1 is SQVTM, CDR2 ANQGSEA, per germline. In the case of this clone: Its antigen is not identified.

Profiling relied on immunoSEQ multiplex PCR, and the TCRdb table lists in-frame clones only, not all of them. The top ten hold about 12% of the sample, which has about 250,000 clones, about 90% seen once. General observations from the study: Researchers counted roughly 160 TCR beta chains as cytomegalovirus-associated.

The receptor's source is a young man in good health and CMV-seropositive. The chain joins TRBV29-1 to TRBJ2-1, with D possibly matching TRBD2 (6 bases). Source material: PBMCs. CDR3 amino acids: CSVDPAGTYNEQFF. Here the CDR3 DNA reads TGCAGCGTTGACCCAGCGGGCACCTACAATGAGCAGTTCTTC.